This T cell receptor (beta chain) was recorded in a study of blood T cell repertoires in COVID-19. Looking at the study overall: PBMCs, B-cell-depleted T cells, or T cells provided the cDNA or gDNA that made up the material.

Original methodology: For nucleated cells, counts were estimated from reference gene primer amplification. Sequencing used immunoSEQ multiplex PCR; TCRdb keeps in-frame clones, though not all of them. Clonal size and the V and J genes are those of that table, whereas D and trimming came from the DNA. Altogether over 50,000 clones are present, more than 80% being singletons, with the ten largest covering approximately 4%. The CDR3 totals 14 residues. Per germline, CDR1 MDHEN and CDR2 SYDVKM. V was pared by 5 bases and J by 4 bases, with 14 bases between. Cohort assignment relied on participant-reported clinical history.

The receptor was isolated from a woman aged 40 to 55 with acute COVID-19. The chain is built from TRBV28 and TRBJ1-2, with a possible D match to TRBD1 (6 bases). The sample was PBMCs or T cells enriched from blood (not recorded which). CDR3 coding DNA: TGTGCCAGCAGTACCCGGGGGGCCTTCTATGGCTACACCTTC. It specifies CASSTRGAFYGYTF.